These 18 T cell receptor beta chains originate from one sample sequenced in a study of blood T cell repertoires in COVID-19 (dated by TCRdb to about 2020). The library was built by means of the immunoSEQ multiplex PCR assay. Held by TCRdb, this immuneACCESS table contains in-frame sequences only and omits some clones. Under half of the omission traces to an unresolved V gene where checked; the cause of the rest is unknown. This sample has 45,000 to 50,000 clones in its table, and approximately 88% of those were observed once. Less than 9% of the sample belongs to the ten largest clones. The sequenced sample was peripheral blood. These TCRs come from a middle-aged man with acute or convalescent COVID-19.

The chain combines TRBV7-2 with TRBJ1-1; a possible D gene is TRBD1 (6 bases). The CDR3 runs to 14 residues. Looked up from germline, CDR1 is SGHTA and CDR2 is FQGNSA. V was trimmed by 7 bases and J by 4 bases, leaving 16 bases between them. The CDR3 DNA is TGTGCCAGCACAAGTATGGGGGCCAGCACTGAAGCTTTCTTT. Encoded protein: CASTSMGASTEAFF.

The chain is built from TRBV5-1 and TRBJ1-5, with D possibly TRBD1 on 6 matching bases. Germline assignment: CDR1 SGHRS and CDR2 YFSETQ. This CDR3 has 13 amino acids. V lost 5 bases to trimming and J lost 5 bases, with 11 bases between them. This CDR3 reads CASSLGGDQPQHF. The CDR3 nucleotides are TGCGCCAGCAGTTTAGGGGGGGATCAGCCCCAGCATTTT.

The CDR3 protein is CSSGQSYEQYF. Written as DNA, the CDR3 is TGCAGTTCCGGACAGTCCTACGAGCAGTACTTC. This rearrangement joins TRBV20-1 to TRBJ2-7; possibly TRBD1 for D (6 bases). Germline V gene data show CDR1 as DFQATT and CDR2 as SNEGSKA (reference sequence). The CDR3 runs 11 residues. Trimming cost V 8 bases and J 1 base, with 9 bases left between them.

This clone was counted once. The rearrangement links TRBV6-2 or TRBV6-3 to TRBJ2-2, with a weak D call TRBD2 (5 bases). The CDR3 has 14 amino acids. The germline CDR1 and CDR2 sequences are MNHEY and SVGEGT. Trimming pared 3 bases from V and 3 bases from J, leaving 8 bases between. Here the CDR3 DNA reads TGTGCCAGCAGTTATGGGAGCTACACCGGGGAGCTGTTTTTT. It is translated as CASSYGSYTGELFF.

This chain connects TRBV15 to TRBJ2-1; the match to TRBD2 covers 12 bases. Germline CDR1 LNHNV, CDR2 YYDKDF (reference sequence). The CDR3 is 16 amino acids. With V trimmed by 1 base and J by 6 bases, 4 bases remained unmatched. CDR3 sequence: CATSRVTSGSANEQFF. CDR3 DNA sequence: TGTGCCACCAGCAGAGTGACTAGCGGGAGTGCCAATGAGCAGTTCTTC.

The chain uses TRBV11-1 and TRBJ1-6, with 7 bases matching TRBD1. Per the germline V gene, CDR1 is SGHAT and CDR2 is FQDESV (reference sequence). The J segment lost 10 bases and the V segment lost 4 bases, leaving 7 bases of the junction unmatched. The CDR3 has 14 residues. The CDR3 loop reads CASSSTGYLSPLHF. CDR3 nucleotides: TGTGCCAGCAGCTCGACAGGGTATCTGTCACCCCTCCACTTT.

The chain joins TRBV10-3 to TRBJ2-2; D gene uncertain. Trimming pared 6 bases from V and 1 base from J, leaving 12 bases between. Germline V lookup: CDR1 ENHRY, CDR2 SYGVKD. This CDR3 has 15 amino acids. The CDR3 DNA sequence: TGTGCCATCAGGCCCACCGGTGGGAACACCGGGGAGCTGTTTTTT. Translated, it gives CAIRPTGGNTGELFF.

This chain's CDR3 is CASSWTSGANTGELFF. The CDR3 DNA reads TGCGCCAGCAGCTGGACTAGCGGGGCGAACACCGGGGAGCTGTTTTTT. The chain has TRBV5-1 and TRBJ2-2, with TRBD2 identical over 12 bases. The CDR3 runs to 16 residues. The V gene end was trimmed by 3 bases and the J gene end by 0 bases; junction bases not matched to a gene: 0. The germline V gene encodes CDR1 SGHRS and CDR2 YFSETQ.

CDR3 in amino acids: CASSVVGRPTDTQYF. The CDR3 DNA reads as TGTGCCAGCAGCGTAGTCGGGAGACCCACAGATACGCAGTATTTT. The rearrangement uses TRBV9 and TRBJ2-3; possibly TRBD2 for D (6 bases). Germline V gives CDR1 SGDLS, CDR2 YYNGEE. This CDR3 comprises 15 residues. V lost 0 bases to trimming and J lost 2 bases, with 10 bases between them.

The V and J genes are TRBV18 and TRBJ2-5; the D gene is possibly TRBD2 (6 bases). CDR1 and CDR2 (germline): KGHSH, LQKENI. V was trimmed by 2 bases and J by 2 bases, leaving 12 bases between them. The CDR3 contains 15 residues. CDR3 sequence (DNA): TGTGCCAGCTCACCATTGTTGGGGACTCAAGAGACCCAGTACTTC. Translation gives CASSPLLGTQETQYF.

This sequence joins TRBV30 and TRBJ1-4; 7 bases are a match to TRBD1. Losses at the gene ends were 3 bases for V and 3 bases for J; bases not matched to a gene: 1. The germline V gene has CDR1 GTSNPN and CDR2 SVGIG (reference sequence). The CDR3 consists of 13 residues. The CDR3 sequence: CAWSGTANEKLFF. Here the CDR3 DNA reads TGTGCCTGGAGCGGGACAGCTAATGAAAAACTGTTTTTT.

J is TRBJ2-7 and V is TRBV7-9; possibly TRBD1 for D (6 bases). V was shortened by 3 bases and J by 6 bases, with 12 bases between the two germline ends. CDR1 and CDR2 (germline): SEHNR, FQNEAQ (reference sequence). This CDR3 is built from 13 residues. The CDR3: CASSFGTSLEQYF. CDR3 DNA sequence: TGTGCCAGCAGCTTCGGGACAAGTCTCGAGCAGTACTTC.

The genes are TRBV11-2 and TRBJ2-7, with D uncertain. V was trimmed by 2 bases and J by 2 bases, leaving 7 bases between them. From germline, CDR1 is SGHAT and CDR2 FQNNGV. This CDR3 is 13 amino acids long. The CDR3, as DNA: TGTGCCAGCAGCTTACAGGCCCCCTACGAGCAGTACTTC. Its protein is CASSLQAPYEQYF.

The chain employs TRBV30 and TRBJ1-3, with D perhaps matching TRBD1 (5 bases). With 5 bases removed from V and 10 bases from J, the gap between germline ends came to 15 bases. CDR1 and CDR2 from the germline V gene are GTSNPN and SVGIG (reference sequence). This CDR3 contains 12 residues. CDR3 residues: CAWGTGPGTIYF. The CDR3 DNA reads as TGTGCCTGGGGTACAGGCCCAGGAACCATATATTTT. Supplemented by reference TRBV30 and TRBJ1-3, the full variable domain reads SQTIHQWPATLVQPVGSPLSLECTVEGTSNPNLYWYRQAAGRGLQLLFYSVGIGQISSEVPQNLSASRPQDRQFILSSKKLLLSDSGFYLCAWGTGPGTIYFGEGSWLTVV.

The CDR3 DNA sequence: TGCGCCAGCAGCCAACTAATCGGGACAGGGGCCCGGACACCCCTCCACTTT. It translates to CASSQLIGTGARTPLHF. The V call is TRBV4-3, the J call TRBJ1-6, with 10 bases fitting TRBD1. The CDR3 extends over 17 amino acids. The junction had 12 bases not matched to a gene; V was cut back by 2 bases and J by 11 bases. Germline-derived CDR1 and CDR2 are LGHNA and YSLEER.

On this clone itself: The sample holds other DNA sequences that translate to the same CDR3. V and J are TRBV3-1 (or the pseudogene TRBV3-2) and TRBJ1-5; D is undetermined. Germline V gene lookup returns CDR1 LGHDT and CDR2 YNNKEL (reference sequence). V dropped 1 base and J dropped 5 bases, with 6 bases sitting between them. The CDR3 consists of 13 residues. The CDR3 DNA is TGTGCCAGCAGCCAAGGACGGGATCAGCCCCAGCATTTT. Translated: CASSQGRDQPQHF.

The CDR3 protein is CASSTTGFTGNTIYF. DNA for the CDR3: TGTGCCAGCAGCACGACCGGGTTCACTGGAAACACCATATATTTT. V gene TRBV21-1 combines with J gene TRBJ1-3. TRBV21-1 is tagged as a pseudogene. The CDR3 has 15 residues.

The V and J genes are TRBV6-5 and TRBJ1-2; tentatively, D is TRBD1 (5 bases). Trimming removed 6 bases from V and 4 bases from J, with 12 bases in between. Germline CDR1 MNHEY, CDR2 SVGAGI. The CDR3 runs to 13 residues. The CDR3 region has the DNA TGTGCCAGCAGAAAGACAGCCTCCTATGGCTACACCTTC. Amino acid sequence: CASRKTASYGYTF.